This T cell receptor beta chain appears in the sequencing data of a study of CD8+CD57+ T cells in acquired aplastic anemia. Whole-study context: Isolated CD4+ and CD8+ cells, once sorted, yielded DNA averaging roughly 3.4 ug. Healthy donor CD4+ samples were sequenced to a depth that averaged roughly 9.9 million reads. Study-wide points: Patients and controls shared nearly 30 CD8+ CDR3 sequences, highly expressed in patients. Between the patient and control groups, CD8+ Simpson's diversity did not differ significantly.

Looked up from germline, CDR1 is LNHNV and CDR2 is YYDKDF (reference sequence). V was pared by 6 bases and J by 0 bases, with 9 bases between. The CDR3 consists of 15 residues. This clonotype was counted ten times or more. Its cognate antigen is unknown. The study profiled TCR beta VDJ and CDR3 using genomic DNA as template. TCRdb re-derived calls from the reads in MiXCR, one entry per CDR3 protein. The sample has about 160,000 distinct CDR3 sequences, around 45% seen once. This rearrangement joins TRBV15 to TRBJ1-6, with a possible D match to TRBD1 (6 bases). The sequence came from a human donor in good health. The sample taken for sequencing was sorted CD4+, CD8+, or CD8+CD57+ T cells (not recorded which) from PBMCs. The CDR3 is CATRTGHSYNSPLHF. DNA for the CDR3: TGTGCCACCAGGACAGGCCACTCCTATAATTCACCCCTCCACTTT.